The source of this T cell receptor (beta chain) is a study of T cells expressing NK-cell markers. Study-level background: From sorted CD3+CD56+NKG2C+, CD3+CD56+NKG2C- and CD3+CD56-NKG2C+ T cells came the TCR beta repertoires. Within the sequenced cohort of eight donors, seven exhibited HCMV seropositivity and one was seronegative.

TCRdb reanalyzed the 5' RACE reads and collapses them to one entry per CDR3 protein, without DNA. Its table records 450,000 to 600,000 distinct CDR3 sequences. CDR1 and CDR2 from the germline V gene are SGHTA and FQGNSA. This CDR3 has 15 residues. Sequenced input: blood T cells: a sorted CD56 or NKG2C T cell subset, CD4+ or CD8+ T cells, or bulk PBMC T cells (not recorded which). This TCR derives from a man aged 18 to 30 in good health. The V and J genes are TRBV7-2 and TRBJ1-4. CDR3 sequence reads: CASSPSPEEKEKLFF. Variable domain in full (rest from reference TRBV7-2 and TRBJ1-4): GAGVSQSPSNKVTEKGKDVELRCDPISGHTALYWYRQSLGQGLEFLIYFQGNSAPDKSGLPSDRFSAERTGGSVSTLTIQRTQQEDSAVYLCASSPSPEEKEKLFFGSGTQLSVL.